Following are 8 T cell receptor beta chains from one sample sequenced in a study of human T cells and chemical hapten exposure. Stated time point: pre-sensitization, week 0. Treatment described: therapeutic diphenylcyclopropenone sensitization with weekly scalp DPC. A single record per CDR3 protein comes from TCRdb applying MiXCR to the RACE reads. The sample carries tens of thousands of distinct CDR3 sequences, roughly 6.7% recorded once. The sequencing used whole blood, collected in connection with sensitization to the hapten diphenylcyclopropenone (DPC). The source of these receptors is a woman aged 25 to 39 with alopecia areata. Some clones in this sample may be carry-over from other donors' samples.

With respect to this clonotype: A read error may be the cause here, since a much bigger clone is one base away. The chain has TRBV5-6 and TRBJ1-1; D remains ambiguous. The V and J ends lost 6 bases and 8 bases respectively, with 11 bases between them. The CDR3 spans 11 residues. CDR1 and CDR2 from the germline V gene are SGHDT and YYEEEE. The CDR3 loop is CASIDGLEAFF. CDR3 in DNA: TGTGCCAGCATTGATGGGCTGGAAGCTTTCTTT. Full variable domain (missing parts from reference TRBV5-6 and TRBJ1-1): DAGVTQSPTHLIKTRGQQVTLRCSPKSGHDTVSWYQQALGQGPQFIFQYYEEEERQRGNFPDRFSGHQFPNYSSELNVNALLLGDSALYLCASIDGLEAFFGQGTRLTVV.

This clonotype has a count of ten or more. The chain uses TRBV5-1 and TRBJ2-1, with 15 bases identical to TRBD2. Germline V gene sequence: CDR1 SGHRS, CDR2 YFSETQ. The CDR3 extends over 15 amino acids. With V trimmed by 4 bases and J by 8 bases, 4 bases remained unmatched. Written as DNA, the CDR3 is TGCGCCAGCAGCCGGACTAGCGGGGGGGTCGATGAGCAGTTCTTC. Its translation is CASSRTSGGVDEQFF. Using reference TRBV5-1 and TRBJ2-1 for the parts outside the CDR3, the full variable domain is KAGVTQTPRYLIKTRGQQVTLSCSPISGHRSVSWYQQTPGQGLQFLFEYFSETQRNKGNFPGRFSGRQFSNSRSEMNVSTLELGDSALYLCASSRTSGGVDEQFFGPGTRLTVL.

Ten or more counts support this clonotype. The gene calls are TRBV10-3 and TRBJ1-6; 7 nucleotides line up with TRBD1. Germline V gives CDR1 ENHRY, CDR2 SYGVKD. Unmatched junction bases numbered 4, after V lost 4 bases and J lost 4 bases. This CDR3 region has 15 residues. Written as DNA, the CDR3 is TGTGCCATCAGTGTGGGACAGTCATATAATTCACCCCTCCACTTT. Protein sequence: CAISVGQSYNSPLHF.

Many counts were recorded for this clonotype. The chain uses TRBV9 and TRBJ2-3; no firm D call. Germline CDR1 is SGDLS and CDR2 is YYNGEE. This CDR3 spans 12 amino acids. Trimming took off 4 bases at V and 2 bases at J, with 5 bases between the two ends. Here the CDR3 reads CASSSLTDTQYF. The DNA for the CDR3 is TGTGCCAGCAGCTCCCTCACAGATACGCAGTATTTT.

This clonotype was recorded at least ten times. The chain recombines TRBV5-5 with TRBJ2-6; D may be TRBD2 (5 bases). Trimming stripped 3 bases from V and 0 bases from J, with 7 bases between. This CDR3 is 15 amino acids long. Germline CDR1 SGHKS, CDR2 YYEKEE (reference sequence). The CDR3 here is CASSSTSSGANVLTF. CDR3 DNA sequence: TGTGCCAGCAGCTCAACTAGCTCTGGGGCCAACGTCCTGACTTTC.

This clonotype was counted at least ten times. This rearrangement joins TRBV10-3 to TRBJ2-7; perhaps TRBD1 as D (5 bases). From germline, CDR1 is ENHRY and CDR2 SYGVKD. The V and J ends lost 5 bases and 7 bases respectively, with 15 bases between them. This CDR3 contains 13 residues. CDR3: CAISPTQGGEQYF. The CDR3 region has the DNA TGTGCCATCAGTCCCACCCAGGGTGGTGAGCAGTACTTC.

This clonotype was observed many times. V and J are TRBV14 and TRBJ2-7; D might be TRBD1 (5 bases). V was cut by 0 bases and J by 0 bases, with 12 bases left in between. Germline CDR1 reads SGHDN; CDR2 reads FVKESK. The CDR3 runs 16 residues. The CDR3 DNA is TGTGCCAGCAGCCAAGATTTCCAGGGCAGCTCCTACGAGCAGTACTTC. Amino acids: CASSQDFQGSSYEQYF.

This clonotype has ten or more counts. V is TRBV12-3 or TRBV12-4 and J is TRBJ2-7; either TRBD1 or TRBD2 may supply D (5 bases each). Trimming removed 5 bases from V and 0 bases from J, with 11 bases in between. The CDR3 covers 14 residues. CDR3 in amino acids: CASSASGSSYEQYF. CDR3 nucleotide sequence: TGTGCCAGCAGTGCTTCAGGGAGCTCCTACGAGCAGTACTTC.